This T cell receptor beta chain stems from a study of CD8 T cells in ankylosing spondylitis. Study observations and caveats: Made up of about eight highly homologous variants, a TCR beta motif appeared characteristic of ankylosing spondylitis blood.

As the method for making TCR beta libraries, quantitative 5'-RACE with molecular barcodes was used. From the 5' RACE reads, TCRdb called clonotypes with MiXCR, one entry per CDR3 protein. The table lists 30,000 to 45,000 distinct CDR3 sequences, about 9.3% of them singletons, with 15% to 20% in the top ten. The CDR3 consists of 15 residues. Germline lookup yields CDR1 MDHEN and CDR2 SYDVKM. V lost 7 bases and J 6 bases, leaving 22 bases between the germline ends. Many counts were recorded for this clonotype. The antigen is unknown. V and J are TRBV28 and TRBJ2-7; D is undetermined. The sample comprised blood, either unsorted or a sorted T cell fraction (not recorded which). The clonotype originates from a male donor with ankylosing spondylitis or in good health (not recorded which). The CDR3 sequence: CASTSGGAETLEQYF. The CDR3 nucleotides read TGTGCCAGCACCTCGGGCGGCGCAGAGACCCTCGAGCAGTACTTC.